Listed here is a single TCR beta chain. Only in-frame clones appear in the TCRdb table, and some are missing; sequencing was by immunoSEQ multiplex PCR. The sample includes roughly 660,000 clones, 80% to 95% seen only once; the top ten take 34%. This sample is drawn from a study of shared clonotypes between healthy human individuals. Study overall: Each donor contributed plates that comprised three CD4 naive, three CD4 memory, two CD8 naive and one CD8 memory.

From germline, CDR1 is MGHDK and CDR2 SYGVNS. The CDR3 covers 14 residues. V shed 4 bases and J 5 bases; nucleotides not matched to a gene: 5. The chain uses TRBV25-1 and TRBJ2-1; 7 bases align to TRBD1. The specimen sequenced was memory CD8+ T cells from PBMCs. Documented subset: CD45RO+ cells pooled with CCR7-negative TemRA cells. The TCR originated in a man between 18 and 35 years old in good health. Some clones in this sample may be carry-over from other donors' samples. CDR3 sequence: CASSVTGQDNEQFF. The CDR3 nucleotides read TGTGCCAGCAGTGTGACAGGGCAGGACAATGAGCAGTTCTTC.